This T cell receptor beta chain came from a study of blood T cell repertoires in COVID-19. This CDR3 is built from 15 residues. Germline lookup yields CDR1 SGDLS and CDR2 YYNGEE. Trimming removed 0 bases from V and 3 bases from J, with 13 bases in between. In the source study's methods: Reference gene primers were amplified, and this amplification served to estimate nucleated cell counts. Some clones are missing from TCRdb's copy, which holds only in-frame ones; the method was immunoSEQ multiplex PCR. That table is the source of V, J and clone size, and D and trimming were worked out from the DNA. The table includes 100,000 to 150,000 clones, roughly nine tenths detected once.

The chain couples TRBV9 to TRBJ2-7, with D uncertain. Sample: peripheral blood. The sequence derives from a man in his fifties with active COVID-19. The CDR3 loop reads CASSVGDTNLYEQYF. DNA of the CDR3: TGTGCCAGCAGCGTAGGAGACACAAACCTCTACGAGCAGTACTTC.